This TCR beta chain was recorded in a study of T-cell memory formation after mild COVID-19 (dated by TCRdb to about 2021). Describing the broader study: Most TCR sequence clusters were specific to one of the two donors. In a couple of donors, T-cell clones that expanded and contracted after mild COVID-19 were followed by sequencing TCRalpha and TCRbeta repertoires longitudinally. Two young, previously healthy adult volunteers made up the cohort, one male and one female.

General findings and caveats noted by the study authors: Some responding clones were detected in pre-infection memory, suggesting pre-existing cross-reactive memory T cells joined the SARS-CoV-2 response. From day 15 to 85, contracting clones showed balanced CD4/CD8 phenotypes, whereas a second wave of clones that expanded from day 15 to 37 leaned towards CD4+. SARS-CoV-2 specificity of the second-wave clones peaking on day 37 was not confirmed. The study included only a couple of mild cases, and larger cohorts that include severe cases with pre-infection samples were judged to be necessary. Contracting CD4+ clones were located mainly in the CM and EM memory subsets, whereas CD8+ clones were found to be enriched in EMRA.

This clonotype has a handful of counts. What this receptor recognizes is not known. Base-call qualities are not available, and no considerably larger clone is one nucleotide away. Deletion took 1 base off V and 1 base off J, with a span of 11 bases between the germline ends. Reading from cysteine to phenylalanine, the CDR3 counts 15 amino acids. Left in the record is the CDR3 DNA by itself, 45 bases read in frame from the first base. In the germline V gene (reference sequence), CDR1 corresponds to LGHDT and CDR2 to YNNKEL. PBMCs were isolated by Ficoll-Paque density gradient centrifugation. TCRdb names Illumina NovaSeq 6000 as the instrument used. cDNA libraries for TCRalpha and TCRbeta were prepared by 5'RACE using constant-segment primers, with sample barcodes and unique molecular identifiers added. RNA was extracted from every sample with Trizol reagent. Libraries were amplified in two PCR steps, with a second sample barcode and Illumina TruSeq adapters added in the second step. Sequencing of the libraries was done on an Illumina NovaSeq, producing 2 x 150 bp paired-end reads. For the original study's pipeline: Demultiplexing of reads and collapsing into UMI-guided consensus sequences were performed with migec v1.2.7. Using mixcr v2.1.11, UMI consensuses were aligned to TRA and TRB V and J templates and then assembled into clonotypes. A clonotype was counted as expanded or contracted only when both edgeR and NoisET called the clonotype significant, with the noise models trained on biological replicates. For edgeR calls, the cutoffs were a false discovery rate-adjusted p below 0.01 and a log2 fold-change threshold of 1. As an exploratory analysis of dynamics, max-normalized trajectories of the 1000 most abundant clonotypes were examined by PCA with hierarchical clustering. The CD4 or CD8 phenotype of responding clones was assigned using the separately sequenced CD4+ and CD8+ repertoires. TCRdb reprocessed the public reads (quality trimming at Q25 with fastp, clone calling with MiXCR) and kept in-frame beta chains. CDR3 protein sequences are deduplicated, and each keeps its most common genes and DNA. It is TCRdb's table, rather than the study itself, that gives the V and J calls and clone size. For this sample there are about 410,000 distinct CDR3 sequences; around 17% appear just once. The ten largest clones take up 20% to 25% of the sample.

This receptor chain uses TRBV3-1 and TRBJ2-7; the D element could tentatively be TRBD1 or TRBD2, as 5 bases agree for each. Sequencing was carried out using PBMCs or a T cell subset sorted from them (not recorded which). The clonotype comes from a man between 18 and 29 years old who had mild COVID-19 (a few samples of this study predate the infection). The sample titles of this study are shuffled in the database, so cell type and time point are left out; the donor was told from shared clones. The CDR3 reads CASSQGGARSYEQYF. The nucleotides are TGTGCCAGCAGCCAAGGAGGGGCACGTTCCTACGAGCAGTACTTC.